These T cell receptor beta chains were read from a single sample in a study of blood T cell repertoires in COVID-19. The data were produced by immunoSEQ multiplex PCR, yet TCRdb's version contains in-frame clones alone and is incomplete. The profile shows some 220,000 clones, approximately 90% of them singletons. Sequenced material: PBMCs or T cells enriched from blood (not recorded which). These receptors were obtained from a woman between 25 and 40 years old who had recovered from COVID-19. Both conserved end residues are part of each CDR3. A D gene is named only where the DNA matches it firmly. For some rows the clone size is stated as once, few or many, or as a class when expanded; others skip it.

NA | TRBJ1-1 | TRBV7-9 | TRBD1 | CASSPGQGGIPEAFF | TGTGCCAGCAGCCCCGGACAGGGAGGGATCCCTGAAGCTTTCTTT
NA | TRBJ1-5 | TRBV6-5 | TRBD1 | CASSTGAGNQPQHF | TGTGCCAGCAGCACAGGGGCGGGCAATCAGCCCCAGCATTTT
NA | TRBJ1-1 | TRBV7-9 | NA | CASSLWRGHNTEAFF | TGTGCCAGCAGCTTATGGCGGGGTCATAACACTGAAGCTTTCTTT
NA | TRBJ2-2 | TRBV5-1 | NA | CASSVGLFANTGELFF | TGCGCCAGCAGCGTGGGACTGTTCGCGAACACCGGGGAGCTGTTTTTT
NA | TRBJ1-3 | TRBV7-8 | NA | CASSLDRNGNTIYF | TGTGCCAGCAGCTTAGACAGGAATGGAAACACCATATATTTT
NA | TRBJ2-7 | TRBV7-9 | TRBD1 | CASSPEGQGITYEQYF | TGTGCCAGCAGCCCAGAGGGACAGGGAATAACCTACGAGCAGTACTTC
NA | TRBJ2-7 | TRBV5-1 | TRBD1 | CASSILRQGAEQYF | TGCGCCAGCAGCATTTTACGACAGGGAGCCGAGCAGTACTTC
NA | TRBJ1-1 | TRBV5-1 | TRBD1 | CASSSPDRMNTEAFF | TGCGCCAGCAGCTCCCCGGACAGGATGAACACTGAAGCTTTCTTT
NA | TRBJ1-5 | TRBV10-3 | TRBD1 | CAISESRGRGNQPQHF | TGTGCCATCAGTGAGTCAAGGGGGCGCGGCAATCAGCCCCAGCATTTT
once | TRBJ1-2 | TRBV6-5 | TRBD1 | CASSTGQGYGYTF | TGTGCCAGCAGCACGGGACAGGGCTATGGCTACACCTTC
NA | TRBJ2-1 | TRBV5-1 | TRBD1 | CASSLRQGVDEQFF | TGCGCCAGCAGCCTACGACAGGGGGTAGATGAGCAGTTCTTC
NA | TRBJ1-3 | TRBV5-5 | NA | CASSIPVFSGNTIYF | TGTGCCAGCAGCATCCCCGTGTTCTCTGGAAACACCATATATTTT
NA | TRBJ1-2 | TRBV2 | NA | CASRQYYGYTF | TGTGCCAGCCGTCAGTACTATGGCTACACCTTC
NA | TRBJ1-2 | TRBV7-9 | NA | CASSSQQGNYGYTF | TGTGCCAGCAGCTCACAACAGGGAAACTATGGCTACACCTTC
NA | TRBJ2-3 | TRBV6-1 | NA | CASSDRWGLTDTQYF | TGTGCCAGCAGTGATAGGTGGGGACTCACAGATACGCAGTATTTT
NA | TRBJ1-5 | TRBV19 | NA | CASTPQGNQPQHF | TGTGCCAGTACCCCACAGGGTAATCAGCCCCAGCATTTT
NA | TRBJ1-2 | TRBV19 | TRBD1 | CASDKSTQGYGYTF | TGTGCCAGTGATAAAAGTACACAGGGGTATGGCTACACCTTC
NA | TRBJ1-3 | TRBV19 | TRBD1 | CASRRTGEGGNTIYF | TGTGCCAGTAGAAGAACAGGGGAAGGTGGAAACACCATATATTTT
NA | TRBJ1-3 | TRBV7-6 | NA | CASSPTARFGQSGNTIYF | TGTGCCAGCAGCCCCACCGCACGCTTTGGACAATCTGGAAACACCATATATTTT
NA | TRBJ1-5 | TRBV4-3 | NA | CASSQGRVGPQHF | TGCGCCAGCAGCCAAGGCAGGGTGGGGCCCCAGCATTTT
few | TRBJ1-2 | TRBV6-5 | NA | CATQNDKGGGYTF | TGTGCCACCCAAAACGACAAGGGCGGGGGCTACACCTTC
NA | TRBJ1-5 | TRBV6-6 | TRBD1 | CASSYSRQGLGQPQHF | TGTGCCAGCAGTTACTCTCGACAGGGTCTAGGACAGCCCCAGCATTTT
NA | TRBJ1-2 | TRBV5-6 | NA | CASRRLFTTRGYTF | TGTGCCAGCCGCCGTTTGTTCACGACCAGGGGCTACACCTTC
NA | TRBJ1-4 | TRBV6-5 | TRBD1 | CASSPQGGEKLFF | TGTGCCAGCAGTCCACAGGGGGGTGAAAAACTGTTTTTT
NA | TRBJ1-6 | TRBV9 | NA | CASSSTNSYNSPLHF | TGTGCCAGCAGCTCTACGAACTCCTATAATTCACCCCTCCACTTT
NA | TRBJ1-2 | TRBV27 | NA | CASRPGHCYGYTF | TGTGCCAGCAGACCGGGACACTGCTATGGCTACACCTTC
NA | TRBJ1-2 | TRBV5-1 | NA | CASSLNPGTNEEGYTF | TGCGCCAGCAGCTTGAATCCAGGGACTAATGAGGAGGGCTACACCTTC
NA | TRBJ2-5 | TRBV6-2/TRBV6-3 | NA | CASSYLSETQYF | TGTGCCAGCAGTTACCTCTCAGAGACCCAGTACTTC
NA | TRBJ1-5 | TRBV19 | TRBD1 | CASSPTGAYNQPQHF | TGTGCCAGTAGTCCGACAGGGGCTTACAATCAGCCCCAGCATTTT
NA | TRBJ1-1 | TRBV6-2/TRBV6-3 | NA | CASSYVVPRGNTEAFF | TGTGCCAGCAGTTACGTAGTTCCCCGAGGGAACACTGAAGCTTTCTTT
NA | TRBJ2-1 | TRBV19 | NA | CASSRDSFSYNEQFF | TGTGCCAGTAGTCGGGACTCATTCTCCTACAATGAGCAGTTCTTC
NA | TRBJ1-6 | TRBV5-1 | TRBD1 | CASNLSGTGESPLHF | TGCGCCAGCAACCTGAGTGGGACAGGGGAGTCACCCCTCCACTTT
NA | TRBJ1-2 | TRBV6-5 | NA | CASRVTGSYGYTF | TGTGCCAGCAGAGTGACAGGCTCCTATGGCTACACCTTC
NA | TRBJ1-2 | TRBV7-2 | TRBD1 | CASSTGTGNYDYTF | TGTGCCAGCAGCACCGGGACAGGCAATTATGACTACACCTTC
NA | TRBJ2-5 | TRBV27 | TRBD2 | CASSLQRGGQETQYF | TGTGCCAGCAGTTTACAGCGGGGGGGCCAAGAGACCCAGTACTTC
NA | TRBJ1-6 | TRBV15 | TRBD1 | CATSRQQGAHPPLHF | TGTGCCACCAGCAGACAACAGGGGGCTCACCCACCCCTCCACTTT
NA | TRBJ2-7 | TRBV7-8 | TRBD2 | CASSSGLAGDYGQYF | TGTGCCAGCAGCTCGGGACTAGCGGGGGACTACGGGCAGTACTTC
once | TRBJ1-3 | TRBV10-3 | NA | CAISETGPCSGNTIYF | TGTGCCATCAGTGAGACAGGACCCTGCTCTGGAAACACCATATATTTT
NA | TRBJ2-3 | TRBV6-2/TRBV6-3 | NA | CASSYYRGSITIDTQYF | TGTGCCAGCAGTTACTATCGGGGGTCCATAACTATAGATACGCAGTATTTT
NA | TRBJ2-1 | TRBV29-1 | NA | CSVETLGYNEQFF | TGCAGCGTTGAAACGCTAGGATACAATGAGCAGTTCTTC
NA | TRBJ2-5 | TRBV6-1 | NA | CASSEPPSAQYF | TGTGCCAGCAGTGAACCACCTAGCGCCCAGTACTTC
NA | TRBJ1-6 | TRBV19 | NA | CASGAGYSPLHF | TGTGCCAGTGGGGCAGGTTATTCACCCCTCCACTTT
NA | TRBJ2-7 | TRBV2 | TRBD1 | CASRAGTGAYEQYF | TGTGCCAGCAGGGCCGGGACAGGGGCCTACGAGCAGTACTTC
NA | TRBJ2-7 | TRBV12-3/TRBV12-4 | NA | CASSFSGSEQYF | TGTGCCAGCAGTTTTTCGGGAAGCGAGCAGTACTTC
NA | TRBJ1-3 | TRBV19 | NA | CASSIYGLSSGNTIYF | TGTGCCAGTAGTATCTACGGACTGAGCTCTGGAAACACCATATATTTT
NA | TRBJ1-5 | TRBV7-2 | NA | CASSSIGGTSNQPQHF | TGTGCCAGCAGCTCTATCGGGGGAACAAGCAATCAGCCCCAGCATTTT
NA | TRBJ1-4 | TRBV7-2 | NA | CASSLVASTFNEKLFF | TGTGCCAGCAGCTTAGTGGCCAGTACCTTTAATGAAAAACTGTTTTTT
NA | TRBJ1-2 | TRBV6-1 | TRBD1 | CASSERTGGGFDYGYTF | TGTGCCAGCAGTGAGAGGACAGGGGGCGGATTTGATTATGGCTACACCTTC
NA | TRBJ2-7 | TRBV7-9 | NA | CASSSGAIYYEQYF | TGTGCCAGCAGCTCAGGTGCTATTTACTACGAGCAGTACTTC
NA | TRBJ2-7 | TRBV7-2 | TRBD2 | CASSRGLAGDSYEQYF | TGTGCCAGCAGTCGGGGGCTAGCGGGGGACTCCTACGAGCAGTACTTC
NA | TRBJ1-1 | TRBV9 | NA | CASSPSGDTEAFF | TGTGCCAGCAGTCCTTCAGGGGACACTGAAGCTTTCTTT
NA | TRBJ2-1 | TRBV7-8 | NA | CASVGGPYNEQFF | TGTGCCAGCGTTGGGGGCCCCTACAATGAGCAGTTCTTC
NA | TRBJ1-1 | TRBV5-5 | NA | CASSLAGREVTEAFF | TGTGCCAGCAGCTTGGCCGGCAGGGAGGTCACTGAAGCTTTCTTT
NA | TRBJ1-1 | TRBV6-5 | TRBD1 | CASGSQGDTEAFF | TGTGCCAGCGGATCACAGGGGGACACTGAAGCTTTCTTT
NA | TRBJ1-1 | TRBV11-1 | NA | CASRKQGGSTEAFF | TGTGCCAGCAGAAAGCAGGGAGGTAGCACTGAAGCTTTCTTT